Included here is one T cell receptor (beta chain) sequence, with context. Time point meaning: patch test 2, 6 weeks after DPC sensitization. Treatment indicated: therapeutic diphenylcyclopropenone sensitization with weekly scalp DPC. Germline assignment: CDR1 MNHEY and CDR2 SVGAGI. Trimming removed 0 bases at V and 3 bases at J, with 18 bases between. The CDR3 extends over 17 amino acids. Single cDNA molecules in the library carried unique molecular identifiers attached during preparation. Original processing methods: Sample TCR totals centred on a median of around 92,000, ranging about 23,224 to 700,000. Each CDR3 protein is one row after TCRdb ran MiXCR on the RACE reads. TCRdb's processing, not the authors' own work, is the source of the V and J calls. The table lists 110,000 or so distinct CDR3 sequences, roughly 9% of them singletons. This sample is drawn from a study of human T cells and chemical hapten exposure.

The genes are TRBV6-5 and TRBJ2-7, with a weak D call TRBD1 (6 bases). The TCR sequence derives from a woman aged 40 to 50 with alopecia areata. Some clones in this sample may be carry-over from other donors' samples. The sequencing used whole blood, collected in connection with sensitization to the hapten diphenylcyclopropenone (DPC). This CDR3 reads CASSYSYPTGNSYEQYF. The CDR3, as DNA: TGTGCCAGCAGTTACTCGTACCCAACAGGGAATAGCTACGAGCAGTACTTC.